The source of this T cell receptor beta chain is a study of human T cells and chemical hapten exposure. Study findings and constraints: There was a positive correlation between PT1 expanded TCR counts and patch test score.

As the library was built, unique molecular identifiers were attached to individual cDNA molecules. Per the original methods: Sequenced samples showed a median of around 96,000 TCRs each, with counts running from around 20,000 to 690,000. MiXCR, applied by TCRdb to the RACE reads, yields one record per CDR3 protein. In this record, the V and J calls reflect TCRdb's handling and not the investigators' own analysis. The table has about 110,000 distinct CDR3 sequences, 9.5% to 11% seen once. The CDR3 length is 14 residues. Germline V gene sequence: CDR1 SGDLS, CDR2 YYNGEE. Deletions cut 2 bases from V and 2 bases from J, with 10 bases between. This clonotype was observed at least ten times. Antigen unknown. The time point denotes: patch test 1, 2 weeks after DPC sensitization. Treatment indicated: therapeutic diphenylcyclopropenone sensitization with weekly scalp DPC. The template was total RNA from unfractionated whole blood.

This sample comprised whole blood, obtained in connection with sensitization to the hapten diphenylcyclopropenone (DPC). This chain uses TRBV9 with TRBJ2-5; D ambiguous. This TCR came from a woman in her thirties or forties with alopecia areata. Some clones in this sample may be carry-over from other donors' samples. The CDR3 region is CASSVAAEQETQYF. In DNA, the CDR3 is TGTGCCAGCAGCGTCGCGGCGGAACAAGAGACCCAGTACTTC.